These T cell receptor beta chains were read from a single sample in a study of radiation and T cells in renal cell carcinoma. Measured with immunoSEQ multiplex PCR; TCRdb has only the in-frame clones, and not every one. The sample consists of tens of thousands of clones, roughly 80% of them appearing once. This specimen consisted of blood, obtained from a patient whose treatment included radiotherapy and nephrectomy. These receptors were collected from a woman in her 70s with renal cell carcinoma. Both conserved end residues are part of each CDR3.

cdr3_aa	v_call	j_call
CASSPRDRNSYEQYF	TRBV9	TRBJ2-7
CASSRQGGSDGYTF	TRBV6-5	TRBJ1-2
CASSWAGTGGHGYTF	TRBV5-6	TRBJ1-2
CASSPTIPRGAASGSTGELFF	TRBV18	TRBJ2-2
CASSPLNFKTGLISDEQYF	TRBV18	TRBJ2-7
CSRGSDTQYF	TRBV20-1	TRBJ2-3
CASRYVPGSSYGYTF	TRBV5-1	TRBJ1-2
CSATTGWGYTF	TRBV20-1	TRBJ1-2
CASSQDLVQPSYTDTQYF	TRBV4-3	TRBJ2-3
CASSHPGRGETQYF	TRBV7-7	TRBJ2-5
CASSLDREGQPQHF	TRBV28	TRBJ1-5
CASKAQTTDTQYF	TRBV2	TRBJ2-3
CASSFSGSEAFF	TRBV13	TRBJ1-1
CASSLGQTQTGYGYTF	TRBV28	TRBJ1-2
CASSRGQGASHYGYTF	TRBV27	TRBJ1-2
CASSQGQGAGGYTF	TRBV7-2	TRBJ1-2
CASSPGDRGFTDTQYF	TRBV5-1	TRBJ2-3
CATQAGGPGKNIQYF	TRBV2	TRBJ2-4
CASRVGTGDYEQYF	TRBV19	TRBJ2-7
CASSLGRMLEQYF	TRBV7-9	TRBJ2-7
CTSSLRGGYTF	TRBV13	TRBJ1-2
CAWSKGNYGYTF	TRBV30	TRBJ1-2
CASSPGTSGRREQFF	TRBV5-5	TRBJ2-1
CASSLTGPDTEAFF	TRBV7-3	TRBJ1-1
CASSRAGGLREKLFF	TRBV9	TRBJ1-4
CASKKEGTQIYEQYF	TRBV6-1	TRBJ2-7
CASSLGAGLASRDEQFF	TRBV5-1	TRBJ2-1
CASSLGAGHYGYTF	TRBV11-1	TRBJ1-2
CASSRGAGGYGYTF	TRBV19	TRBJ1-2